This is a list of T cell receptor beta chains from one sample in a study of blood T cell repertoires in COVID-19. This table comes from immunoSEQ multiplex PCR, and its TCRdb copy is limited to in-frame clones, with some not included. The table includes 150,000 to 200,000 clones, 75% to 90% detected once. The sequenced sample consisted of peripheral blood. All receptors derive from a man aged 35 to 55 with acute or convalescent COVID-19. The CDR3 runs from the conserved cysteine through the conserved F or W. The D gene is left open where the match is weak. Size is stated for part of the rows, as once, few or many counts, or as a class when the clone is expanded.

>TRBD2|TRBV10-3|-|TRBJ2-7
TGTGCCATCGGAGAAAGCGGGGCCCCCCTCGAGCAGTACTTC
CAIGESGAPLEQYF
>-|TRBV2|-|TRBJ1-4
TGTGCCAGCAGGGGTACAGGAGATTCAACTAATGAAAAACTGTTTTTT
CASRGTGDSTNEKLFF
>-|TRBV7-2|once|TRBJ1-1
TGTGCCAGCAGCTTTTGGGGAGGGGGGACTGAAGCTTTCTTT
CASSFWGGGTEAFF
>TRBD2|TRBV11-2|-|TRBJ2-5
TGTGCCAGCAGCCCTAGCTTAACTAGCGGGCAAGAGACCCAGTACTTC
CASSPSLTSGQETQYF
>-|TRBV5-5|-|TRBJ2-7
TGTGCCAGCAGTATAACTAGCTACGAGCAGTACTTC
CASSITSYEQYF
>TRBD1|TRBV6-5|-|TRBJ2-5
TGTGCCAGCAGGCCAGCCGGGACAGGGGGGGAGACCCAGTACTTC
CASRPAGTGGETQYF
>-|TRBV5-1|once|TRBJ2-7
TGCGCCAGCAGTCCCTCCTCCTACGAGCAGTACTTC
CASSPSSYEQYF
>-|TRBV2|-|TRBJ2-1
TGTGCCAGCACCTCGGGACATCTACCTTACAATGAGCAGTTCTTC
CASTSGHLPYNEQFF
>TRBD2|TRBV19|-|TRBJ2-1
TGTGCCAGTATTGGCCAGCGGGGGGCAACCTACAATGAGCAGTTCTTC
CASIGQRGATYNEQFF
>TRBD1|TRBV20-1|-|TRBJ1-2
TGCAGTGCTAGTTCCGGGACAGGGGGGAGAATCTACACCTTC
CSASSGTGGRIYTF
>TRBD1|TRBV30|-|TRBJ1-2
TGTGCCTGGAATAAAGGGGGCGCACATGGCTACACCTTC
CAWNKGGAHGYTF
>TRBD2|TRBV3-1/TRBV3-2|once|TRBJ2-2
TGTGCCAGCAGCCCTACCTGGAGGACTAGCGGGGGGACGAACACCGGGGAGCTGTTTTTT
CASSPTWRTSGGTNTGELFF
>-|TRBV5-6|-|TRBJ1-5
TGTGCCAGCAGCACGACAGGTTTGCGCAATCAGCCCCAGCATTTT
CASSTTGLRNQPQHF
>TRBD2|TRBV5-1|-|TRBJ2-1
TGCGCCAGCAGCCCGAGGACTAGCGGGGGCCTGAGCTCCTACAATGAGCAGTTCTTC
CASSPRTSGGLSSYNEQFF
>-|TRBV19|-|TRBJ1-3
TGTGCCAGCGCTGACACCTCGGGAGCTGGAAACACCATATATTTT
CASADTSGAGNTIYF
>-|TRBV5-1|-|TRBJ2-7
TGCGCCAGCAGCCCCGGCCGAGGCGGCTACGAGCAGTACTTC
CASSPGRGGYEQYF
>-|TRBV2|-|TRBJ2-5
TGTGCCAGCAGTGAGGACTACGGAGAGACCCAGTACTTC
CASSEDYGETQYF
>-|TRBV11-2|once|TRBJ1-5
TGTGCCAGCAGCCTAGGAGGGCCCCAGCATTTT
CASSLGGPQHF
>-|TRBV7-9|once|TRBJ2-5
TGTGCCAGCAGCTTAGGAGGGGGAGAGACCCAGTACTTC
CASSLGGGETQYF
>TRBD1|TRBV14|-|TRBJ1-1
TGTGCCAGCAGCCAAAGACAGGGAAGGTACACTGAAGCTTTCTTT
CASSQRQGRYTEAFF
>-|TRBV27|-|TRBJ1-6
TGTGCCAGCAGTTTCTGGGGAGGTAATTCACCCCTCCACTTT
CASSFWGGNSPLHF
>-|TRBV10-1|-|TRBJ2-1
TGCGCCAGCAGTGAGTCGAAGGCAGGCTACAATGAGCAGTTCTTC
CASSESKAGYNEQFF
>-|TRBV6-6|once|TRBJ2-7
TGTGCCAGCACCTTTTCTCTCGGGGAGCAGTACTTC
CASTFSLGEQYF
>-|TRBV7-8|-|TRBJ1-1
TGTGCCAGCAGCTTAACAGGGTACGCTGAAGCTTTCTTT
CASSLTGYAEAFF
>-|TRBV11-2|-|TRBJ1-1
TGTGCCAGCAGCTTAGCGACCCGGACCGGGAGAAGGGACACTGAAGCTTTCTTT
CASSLATRTGRRDTEAFF
>-|TRBV18|-|TRBJ2-5
TGTGCCAGCTCACCCCGGGAAGAGACCCAGTACTTC
CASSPREETQYF
>TRBD2|TRBV2|-|TRBJ2-5
TGTGCCAGCGTCACTAGCGGGGGAACCCAGTACTTC
CASVTSGGTQYF
>TRBD1|TRBV28|-|TRBJ2-4
TGTGCCAGCAGACCGGGACAGGGTCGTCACATTCAGTACTTC
CASRPGQGRHIQYF
>-|TRBV6-1|-|TRBJ1-1
TGTGCCAGCAGTGAAATCTGGAGAGACACTGAAGCTTTCTTT
CASSEIWRDTEAFF
>-|TRBV24-1|-|TRBJ2-1
TGTGCCACGGCAGCGGACGGGTACAATGAGCAGTTCTTC
CATAADGYNEQFF
>TRBD2|TRBV6-5|-|TRBJ2-5
TGTGCCAGCAGTCCCGTGATAGCGGGGGAGGAGACCCAGTACTTC
CASSPVIAGEETQYF
>-|TRBV4-2|-|TRBJ1-2
TGTGCCAGCAGCCAAGATATACAGGATGCCCAGCTCTTC
CASSQDIQDAQLF
>-|TRBV29-1|once|TRBJ2-1
TGCAGCGTAGTCGGGGGGCGGACCTACAATGAGCAGTTCTTC
CSVVGGRTYNEQFF
>-|TRBV5-1|-|TRBJ2-7
TGCGCCAGCATGGGGGCAGGAACTAACGAGCAGTACTTC
CASMGAGTNEQYF
>-|TRBV7-8|-|TRBJ1-5
TGTGCCAGCAGCTCGAGGACAGTACACACTGATCAGCCCCAGCATTTT
CASSSRTVHTDQPQHF
>-|TRBV27|-|TRBJ2-1
TGTGCCAGCACGCAGGGCCTATACAATGAGCAGTTCTTC
CASTQGLYNEQFF
>TRBD2|TRBV3-1/TRBV3-2|-|TRBJ2-5
TGTGCCAGCAGCCAAGGAGGACTAGCGAATCTGGAGACCCAGTACTTC
CASSQGGLANLETQYF
>-|TRBV24-1|-|TRBJ2-2
TGTGCCACCAGTGATTCTACAGACACCGGGGAGCTGTTTTTT
CATSDSTDTGELFF
>TRBD1|TRBV10-1|-|TRBJ2-3
TGCGCCAGCAGTGCGGCCAGGGGGCAGACAGATACGCAGTATTTT
CASSAARGQTDTQYF
>TRBD2|TRBV6-6|once|TRBJ2-5
TGTGCCAGCAGTTACCGGGACTACGCGTACCAAGAGACCCAGTACTTC
CASSYRDYAYQETQYF
>-|TRBV7-9|-|TRBJ1-1
TGTGCCAGCAGCTTAGCGGTACAGGGTGCGGCTTTCTTT
CASSLAVQGAAFF
>TRBD1|TRBV10-2|-|TRBJ2-7
TGCGCCACTGGCGGGACAGGGAACTACGAGCAGTACTTC
CATGGTGNYEQYF
>-|TRBV15|-|TRBJ1-6
TGTGCCACCAGCAGAGATGCGAAGGGGAATTCACCCCTCCACTTT
CATSRDAKGNSPLHF
>TRBD1|TRBV12-5|-|TRBJ2-5
TGTGCTAGTGGCATGACAGGGGTGGGGGTCAGAGAGACCCAGTACTTC
CASGMTGVGVRETQYF
>-|TRBV5-1|-|TRBJ2-7
TGCGCCAGCAGCTTGGATCCGGGGGCCTACGAGCAGTACTTC
CASSLDPGAYEQYF
>-|TRBV27|-|TRBJ1-2
TGTGCCAGCGGGGGACTGGGGGGCTACACCTTC
CASGGLGGYTF